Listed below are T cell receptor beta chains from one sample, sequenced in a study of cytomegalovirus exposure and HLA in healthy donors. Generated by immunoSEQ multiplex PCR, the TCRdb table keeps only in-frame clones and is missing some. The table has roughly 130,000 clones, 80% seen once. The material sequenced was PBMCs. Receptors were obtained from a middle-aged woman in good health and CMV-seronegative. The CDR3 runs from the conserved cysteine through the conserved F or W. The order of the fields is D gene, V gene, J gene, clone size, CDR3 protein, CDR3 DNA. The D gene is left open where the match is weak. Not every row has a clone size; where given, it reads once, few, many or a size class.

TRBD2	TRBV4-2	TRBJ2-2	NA	CASSPPGGGQAGELFF	TGTGCCAGCAGCCCTCCCGGGGGGGGCCAGGCCGGGGAGCTGTTTTTT
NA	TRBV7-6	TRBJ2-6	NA	CASSPPGRPGANVLTF	TGTGCCAGCAGCCCCCCGGGGAGACCTGGGGCCAACGTCCTGACTTTC
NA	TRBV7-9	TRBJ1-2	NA	CASSLRTENYGYTF	TGTGCCAGCAGCTTACGTACTGAAAACTATGGCTACACCTTC
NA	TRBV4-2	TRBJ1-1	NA	CASSPGGATEAFF	TGTGCCAGCAGCCCCGGGGGGGCAACTGAAGCTTTCTTT
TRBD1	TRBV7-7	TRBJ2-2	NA	CASSLQGVNTGELFF	TGTGCTAGCAGCTTACAGGGGGTGAACACCGGGGAGCTGTTTTTT
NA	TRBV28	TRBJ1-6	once	CASSLNRFSPLHF	TGTGCCAGCTCATTAAATCGGTTTTCACCCCTCCACTTT
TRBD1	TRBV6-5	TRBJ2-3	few	CASSYQTGDSTDTQYF	TGTGCCAGCAGTTACCAGACAGGGGACAGCACAGATACGCAGTATTTT
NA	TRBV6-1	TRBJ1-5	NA	CASSAAGISNQPQHF	TGTGCCAGCAGTGCGGCAGGAATTAGCAATCAGCCCCAGCATTTT
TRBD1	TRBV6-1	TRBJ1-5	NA	CASIVASGGQPQHF	TGTGCCAGCATCGTGGCGTCAGGGGGTCAGCCCCAGCATTTT
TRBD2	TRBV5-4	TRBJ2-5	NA	CASSRGGLAEQETQYF	TGTGCCAGCAGCAGAGGCGGACTAGCGGAACAAGAGACCCAGTACTTC
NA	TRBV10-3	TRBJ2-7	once	CAISEPLSYEQYF	TGTGCCATCAGTGAGCCCCTTAGTTACGAGCAGTACTTC
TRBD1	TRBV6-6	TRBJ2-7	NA	CASSYRGQGAREQYF	TGTGCCAGCAGTTATAGGGGACAGGGGGCTAGAGAGCAGTACTTC
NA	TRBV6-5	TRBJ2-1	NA	CASTPGWPGNEQFF	TGTGCCAGCACCCCGGGATGGCCGGGCAATGAGCAGTTCTTC
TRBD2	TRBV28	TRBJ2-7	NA	CASSDRGGRLAGAYEQYF	TGTGCCAGCAGTGACAGGGGGGGGAGACTAGCGGGAGCCTACGAGCAGTACTTC
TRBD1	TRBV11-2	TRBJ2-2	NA	CASSFINRGPNTGELFF	TGTGCCAGCAGCTTCATCAACAGGGGGCCGAACACCGGGGAGCTGTTTTTT
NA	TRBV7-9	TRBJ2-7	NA	CASSLRWDNNQQYF	TGTGCCAGCAGCTTAAGGTGGGACAATAATCAGCAGTACTTC
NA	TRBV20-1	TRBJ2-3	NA	CRPTSTDTQYF	TGCAGACCCACTAGCACAGATACGCAGTATTTT
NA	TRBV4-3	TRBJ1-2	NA	CASSQERGVNYGYTF	TGCGCCAGCAGCCAAGAAAGGGGCGTTAACTATGGCTACACCTTC
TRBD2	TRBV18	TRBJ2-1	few	CASSPGLAGNEQFF	TGTGCCAGCTCACCGGGACTAGCTGGTAATGAGCAGTTCTTC
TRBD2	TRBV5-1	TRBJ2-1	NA	CASSLGGTSNFNEQFF	TGCGCCAGCAGCTTGGGAGGGACTAGCAATTTCAATGAGCAGTTCTTC
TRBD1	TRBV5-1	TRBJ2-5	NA	CASSGQGETQYF	TGCGCCAGCAGCGGACAGGGTGAGACCCAGTACTTC
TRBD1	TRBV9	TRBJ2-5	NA	CASGTEETQYF	TGTGCCAGCGGGACAGAAGAGACCCAGTACTTC
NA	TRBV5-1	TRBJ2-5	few	CASSITGPGKTQYF	TGCGCCAGCAGCATTACAGGGCCCGGGAAGACCCAGTACTTC
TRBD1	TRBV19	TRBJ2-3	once	CASSLAGTGASDTQYF	TGTGCCAGTAGTCTAGCCGGGACAGGGGCGTCGGATACGCAGTATTTT
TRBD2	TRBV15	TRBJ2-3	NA	CATSRDPSGRGNTQYF	TGTGCCACCAGCAGAGATCCAAGCGGGAGGGGAAATACGCAGTATTTT
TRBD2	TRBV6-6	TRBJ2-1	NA	CASSQTSGTYNEQFF	TGTGCCAGCAGCCAAACTAGCGGGACCTACAATGAGCAGTTCTTC
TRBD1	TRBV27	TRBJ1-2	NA	CASSPGQGSYGYTF	TGTGCCAGCAGTCCCGGACAGGGGTCCTATGGCTACACCTTC
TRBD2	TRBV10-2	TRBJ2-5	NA	CASTESIAGVPTPYF	TGCGCCAGCACCGAGTCTATAGCGGGGGTTCCTACCCCGTACTTC
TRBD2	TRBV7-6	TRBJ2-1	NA	CASSLGVAGGYNEQFF	TGTGCCAGCAGCTTAGGAGTAGCGGGGGGGTACAATGAGCAGTTCTTC
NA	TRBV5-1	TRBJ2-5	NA	CASSLRASVGQETQYF	TGCGCCAGCAGCTTGAGGGCTAGCGTCGGACAAGAGACCCAGTACTTC